This TCR beta chain appears in the sequencing data of a study of molecular identifiers for immune sequencing clone quantification. This clonotype was seen repeatedly, ten times or more. The ends were cut back, 0 bases at V and 4 bases at J, with 13 bases in the middle. The CDR3 length is 16 residues. CDR1 is SGDLS, CDR2 YYNGEE, per germline. TCRdb called the PCR reads again in MiXCR, with one record for every CDR3 protein. Seen here are fewer than 350,000 distinct CDR3 sequences, about 21% observed once, and the top ten hold about 0.81%. The source is a human donor in good health. Some libraries in this study had Jurkat cell RNA spiked in. This chain connects TRBV9 to TRBJ2-2; a possible D gene is TRBD1 (7 bases). Sequencing input: naive CD8+ T cells from blood, with Jurkat cell RNA spiked in. The subset here: FACS-sorted CD8+CD4-CCR7+CD45RA+ naive T cells. The CDR3: CASSVDGGGGTGELFF. The DNA of the CDR3 is TGTGCCAGCAGCGTAGATGGAGGGGGCGGCACCGGGGAGCTGTTTTTT.